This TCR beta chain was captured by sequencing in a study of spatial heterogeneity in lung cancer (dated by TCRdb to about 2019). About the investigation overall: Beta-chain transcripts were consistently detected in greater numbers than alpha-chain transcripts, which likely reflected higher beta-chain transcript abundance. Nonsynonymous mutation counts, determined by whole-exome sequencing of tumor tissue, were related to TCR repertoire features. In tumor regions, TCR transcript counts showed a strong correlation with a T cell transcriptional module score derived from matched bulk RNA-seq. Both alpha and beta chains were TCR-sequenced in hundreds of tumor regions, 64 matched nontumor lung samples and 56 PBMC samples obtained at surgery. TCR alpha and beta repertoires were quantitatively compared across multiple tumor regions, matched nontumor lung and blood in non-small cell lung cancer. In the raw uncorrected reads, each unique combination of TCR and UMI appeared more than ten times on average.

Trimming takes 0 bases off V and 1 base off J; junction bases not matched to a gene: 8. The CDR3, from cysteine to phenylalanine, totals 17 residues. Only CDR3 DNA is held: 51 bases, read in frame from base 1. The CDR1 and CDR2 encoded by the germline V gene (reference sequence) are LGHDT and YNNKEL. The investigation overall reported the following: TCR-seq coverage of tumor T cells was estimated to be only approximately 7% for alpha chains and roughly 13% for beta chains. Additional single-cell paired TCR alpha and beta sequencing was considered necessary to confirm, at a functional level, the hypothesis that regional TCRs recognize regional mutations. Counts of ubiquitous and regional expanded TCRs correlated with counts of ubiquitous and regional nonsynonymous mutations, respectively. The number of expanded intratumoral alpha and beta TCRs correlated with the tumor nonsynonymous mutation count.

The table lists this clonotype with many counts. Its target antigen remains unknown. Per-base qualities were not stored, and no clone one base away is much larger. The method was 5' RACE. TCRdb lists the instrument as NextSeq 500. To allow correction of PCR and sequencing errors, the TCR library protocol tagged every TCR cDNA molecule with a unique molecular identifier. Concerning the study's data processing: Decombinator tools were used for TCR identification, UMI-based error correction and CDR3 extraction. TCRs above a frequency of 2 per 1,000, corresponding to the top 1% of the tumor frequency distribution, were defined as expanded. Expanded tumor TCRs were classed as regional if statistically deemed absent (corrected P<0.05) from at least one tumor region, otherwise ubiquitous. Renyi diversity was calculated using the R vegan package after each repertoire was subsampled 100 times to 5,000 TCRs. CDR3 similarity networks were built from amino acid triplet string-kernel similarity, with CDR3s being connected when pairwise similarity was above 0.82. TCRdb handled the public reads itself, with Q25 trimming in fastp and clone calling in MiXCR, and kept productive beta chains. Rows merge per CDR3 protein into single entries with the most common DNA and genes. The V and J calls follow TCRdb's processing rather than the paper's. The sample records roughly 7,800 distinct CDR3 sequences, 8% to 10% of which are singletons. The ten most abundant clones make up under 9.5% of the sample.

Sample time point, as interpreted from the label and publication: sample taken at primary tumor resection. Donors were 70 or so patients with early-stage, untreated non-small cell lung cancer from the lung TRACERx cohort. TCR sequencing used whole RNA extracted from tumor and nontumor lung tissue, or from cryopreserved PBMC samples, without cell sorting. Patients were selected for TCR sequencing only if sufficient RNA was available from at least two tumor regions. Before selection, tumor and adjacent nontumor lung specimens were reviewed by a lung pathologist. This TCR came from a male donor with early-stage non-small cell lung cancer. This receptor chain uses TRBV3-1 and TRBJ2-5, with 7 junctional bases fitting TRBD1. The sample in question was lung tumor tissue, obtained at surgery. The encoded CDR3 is CASSQDPTGQIQETQYF. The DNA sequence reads TGTGCCAGCAGCCAAGATCCGACAGGGCAGATCCAAGAGACCCAGTACTTC.